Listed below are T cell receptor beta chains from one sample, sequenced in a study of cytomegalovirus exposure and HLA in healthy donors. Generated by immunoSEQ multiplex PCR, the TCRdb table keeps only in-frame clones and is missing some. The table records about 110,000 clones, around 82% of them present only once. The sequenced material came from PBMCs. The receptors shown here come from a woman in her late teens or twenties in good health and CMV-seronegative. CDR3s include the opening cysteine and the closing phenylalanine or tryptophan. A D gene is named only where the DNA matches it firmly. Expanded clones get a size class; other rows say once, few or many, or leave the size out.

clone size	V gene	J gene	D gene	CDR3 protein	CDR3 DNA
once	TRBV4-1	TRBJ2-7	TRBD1	CASSQEPGQGAYEQYF	TGCGCCAGCAGCCAAGAGCCGGGACAGGGGGCCTACGAGCAGTACTTC
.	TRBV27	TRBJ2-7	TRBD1	CASSLPGTGFYEQYF	TGTGCCAGCAGTCTACCGGGGACAGGGTTCTACGAGCAGTACTTC
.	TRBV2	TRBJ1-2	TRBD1	CARNDRGNYGYTF	TGTGCCCGCAACGACAGGGGTAACTATGGCTACACCTTC
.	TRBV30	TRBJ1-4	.	CALRQENEKLFF	TGTGCCTTACGACAGGAGAATGAAAAACTGTTTTTT
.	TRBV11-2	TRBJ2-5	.	CASSTRLGGKETQYF	TGTGCCAGCAGCACCAGACTAGGAGGGAAAGAGACCCAGTACTTC
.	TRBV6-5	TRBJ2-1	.	CASSYSDFTSYNEQFF	TGTGCCAGCAGTTACTCGGACTTTACCTCCTACAATGAGCAGTTCTTC
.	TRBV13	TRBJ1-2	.	CASSSDYGYTF	TGTGCCAGCAGTTCCGACTATGGCTACACCTTC
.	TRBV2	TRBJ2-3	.	CASRRPGSGRTDTQYF	TGTGCCAGCAGGCGCCCTGGTTCGGGTCGGACAGATACGCAGTATTTT
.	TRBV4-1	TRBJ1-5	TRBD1	CASSQWDRDDQPQHF	TGCGCCAGCAGCCAATGGGACAGGGATGATCAGCCCCAGCATTTT
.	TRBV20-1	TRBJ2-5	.	CSAFYRETQYF	TGCAGTGCTTTTTACAGGGAGACCCAGTACTTC